These 29 T cell receptor beta chains were sequenced from one sample in a study of blood T cell repertoires in COVID-19. Libraries were prepared by immunoSEQ multiplex PCR; TCRdb keeps only in-frame clonotypes and omits some of them. The sample includes roughly 150,000 clones, more than 75% of them seen just once. The sequenced sample was peripheral blood. The receptor source for this set is an elderly woman with COVID-19, enrolled during active disease.

J is TRBJ2-2 and V is TRBV7-2; 8 positions match TRBD2. Germline CDR1 is SGHTA and CDR2 is FQGNSA. J lost 5 bases, V lost 1 base, and 0 bases had no gene match. This CDR3 is 14 amino acids long. CDR3 residues: CASSLGGRTGELFF. CDR3 DNA: TGTGCCAGCAGCTTAGGCGGGAGGACCGGGGAGCTGTTTTTT.

The CDR3 bases are TGTGCCAGCAGCCAAGAAGGGGGAGTCTCTGGAAACACCATATATTTT. Translating it yields CASSQEGGVSGNTIYF. The chain recombines TRBV3-1 (or the pseudogene TRBV3-2) with TRBJ1-3, with D perhaps TRBD1 (6 bases). V lost 0 bases, J lost 0 bases, and 9 bases lay in between. Germline loops: CDR1 LGHDT, CDR2 YNNKEL (reference sequence). CDR3 length equals 16 residues.

V usage is TRBV19 and J usage is TRBJ2-5, with 8 bases matching TRBD2. Germline lookup yields CDR1 LNHDA and CDR2 SQIVND (reference sequence). This CDR3 spans 14 amino acids. The ends lost 9 bases at V and 2 bases at J; junction bases unmatched: 8. The CDR3 bases are TGTGCCAGCCAGAAAGCGGGAGCTCAAGAGACCCAGTACTTC. It specifies CASQKAGAQETQYF. Full variable domain (remainder filled in from reference TRBV19 and TRBJ2-5): DGGITQSPKYLFRKEGQNVTLSCEQNLNHDAMYWYRQDPGQGLRLIYYSQIVNDFQKGDIAEGYSVSREKKESFPLTVTSAQKNPTAFYLCASQKAGAQETQYFGPGTRLLVL.

This chain joins TRBV24-1 and TRBJ2-3, with D perhaps TRBD1 (5 bases). The CDR3 has 14 residues. The ends were cut back, 5 bases at V and 2 bases at J, with 10 bases in the middle. CDR1 is KGHDR, CDR2 SFDVKD, per germline. CDR3 loop: CATSVGANTDTQYF. Here the CDR3 DNA reads TGTGCCACCAGTGTAGGGGCAAACACAGATACGCAGTATTTT.

The chain links TRBV11-2 to TRBJ2-1; TRBD2 matches at 8 bases. Trimming removed 6 bases from V and 0 bases from J; junction bases left unmatched: 7. This CDR3 spans 16 amino acids. Per the germline V gene, CDR1 is SGHAT and CDR2 is FQNNGV. CDR3 bases: TGTGCCAGCAGACAACGACTAGCGACCTCCTACAATGAGCAGTTCTTC. Amino acid sequence: CASRQRLATSYNEQFF.

This chain links TRBV7-8 with TRBJ2-7; D uncertain. Germline values: CDR1 SGHVS, CDR2 FQNEAQ. CDR3 length: 15 amino acids. V was cut by 5 bases and J by 0 bases, with 14 bases left in between. CDR3 bases: TGTGCCAGCAGCCCGCAGTGGGCCGGCTCCTACGAGCAGTACTTC. It translates to CASSPQWAGSYEQYF. The variable domain in full, with the rest retrieved from reference TRBV7-8 and TRBJ2-7, is GAGVSQSPRYKVAKRGQDVALRCDPISGHVSLFWYQQALGQGPEFLTYFQNEAQLDKSGLPSDRFFAERPEGSVSTLKIQRTQQEDSAVYLCASSPQWAGSYEQYFGPGTRLTVT.

V is TRBV7-8 and J is TRBJ2-2, with D hard to call. Trimming took 5 bases from V and 4 from J, leaving 11 bases between them. Looked up from germline, CDR1 is SGHVS and CDR2 is FQNEAQ. There are 14 residues in the CDR3. CDR3 in amino acids: CASSDSRSTGELFF. The CDR3 DNA is TGTGCCAGCAGCGATAGCAGATCCACCGGGGAGCTGTTTTTT.

This clone was recorded a few times. The chain uses TRBV28 and TRBJ2-4; D may be TRBD1 (6 bases). The V and J ends lost 5 bases and 3 bases respectively, with 11 bases between them. The V gene's germline CDR1 is MDHEN and CDR2 SYDVKM. This CDR3 comprises 14 residues. The CDR3 spells CASSQIRGKNIQYF. DNA of the CDR3: TGTGCCAGCAGTCAAATCAGGGGCAAAAACATTCAGTACTTC.

J is TRBJ1-1 and V is TRBV7-2; the match to TRBD1 covers 9 bases. Germline V CDR1 and CDR2: SGHTA, FQGNSA. The CDR3 loop spans 14 amino acids. The trim removed 5 bases at V and 4 bases at J, leaving 5 bases unmatched. CDR3 coding DNA: TGTGCCAGCAGCCTGGACAGGGGACGCACTGAAGCTTTCTTT. This translates into CASSLDRGRTEAFF.

The chain has TRBV19 and TRBJ1-6; the D gene is possibly TRBD1 (5 bases). The CDR3 runs to 13 residues. V was clipped by 11 bases and J by 7 bases, with 15 bases between them. From germline, CDR1 is LNHDA and CDR2 SQIVND (reference sequence). The CDR3 reads CASRQNFNSPLHF. The CDR3, as DNA: TGTGCCTCAAGACAGAATTTCAATTCACCCCTCCACTTT.

This clone was observed a single time. This chain joins TRBV29-1 and TRBJ1-3, with a weak D call TRBD1 (5 bases). CDR3 size: 13 residues. Germline CDR1 is SQVTM and CDR2 is ANQGSEA. Trimming removed 4 bases at V and 3 bases at J, with 10 bases between. The CDR3 coding sequence is TGCAGCGTTGTCACAGGTTTTGGAAACACCATATATTTT. It yields the protein CSVVTGFGNTIYF.

The CDR3 is CASSLQRREGRIGELFF. Written as DNA, the CDR3 is TGTGCCAGCAGCTTACAAAGGCGGGAGGGCCGGATCGGGGAGCTGTTTTTT. The V call is TRBV7-2, the J call TRBJ2-2, with 9 bases lining up with TRBD2. CDR1 is SGHTA and CDR2 is FQGNSA in the germline V gene. Germline trimming cut 2 bases from V and 7 bases from J; bases unmatched to any gene: 11. CDR3 length equals 17 residues.

The rearrangement links TRBV28 to TRBJ2-1; 12 bases fit TRBD2. J lost 4 bases, V lost 6 bases, and 4 bases had no gene match. The CDR3 consists of 15 residues. Germline V gene sequence: CDR1 MDHEN, CDR2 SYDVKM. As DNA, the CDR3 is TGTGCCAGCAGGACGACTAGCGGGAGATACAATGAGCAGTTCTTC. Amino acid sequence: CASRTTSGRYNEQFF.

This clone was recorded once. The V gene is TRBV14, the J gene TRBJ1-1; D may be TRBD1 (6 bases). Deletions cut 2 bases from V and 7 bases from J, with 11 bases between. This CDR3 is built from 13 residues. The germline gives CDR1 SGHDN, CDR2 FVKESK. The CDR3 region has the DNA TGTGCCAGCAGCCAAAACAGGGAAGGTGAAGCTTTCTTT. It yields the protein CASSQNREGEAFF.

The sample holds one count of this clone. J is TRBJ1-2 and V is TRBV27, with TRBD1 as a possible D gene (6 bases). The CDR3 is 14 residues long. CDR1 and CDR2 (germline): MNHEY, SMNVEV (reference sequence). Trimming pared 6 bases from V and 3 bases from J, leaving 14 bases between. The CDR3 nucleotides read TGTGCCAGCAGCTTCACAGGGTACCACTATGGCTACACCTTC. This translates into CASSFTGYHYGYTF.

The chain has TRBV3-1 (or the pseudogene TRBV3-2) and TRBJ1-1; D unclear. The CDR3 is made up of 11 amino acids. The V gene lost 3 bases and the J gene lost 7 bases, with 6 bases spanning the gap. Germline V lookup: CDR1 LGHDT, CDR2 YNNKEL (reference sequence). The CDR3 nucleotides read TGTGCCAGCAGCCAGGCAGGTGAAGCTTTCTTT. It codes for CASSQAGEAFF.

In DNA form, the CDR3 reads TGTGCCAGCAGCCAGGCCCATGGCCAGCCCCAGCATTTT. This translates into CASSQAHGQPQHF. V and J are TRBV12-3 or TRBV12-4 and TRBJ1-5; unclear D gene. The CDR3 contains 13 residues. Trimming shortened V by 6 bases and J by 7 bases, and 13 bases separated the two germline ends.

This clone is a singleton in its sample. This chain connects TRBV5-1 to TRBJ2-7; 9 positions agree with TRBD2. This CDR3 contains 15 residues. CDR1 and CDR2 (germline): SGHRS, YFSETQ. Trimming removed 0 bases from V and 6 bases from J; junction bases left unmatched: 7. DNA for the CDR3: TGCGCCAGCAGCTTGGGGGCTAGCGGGATGGGCGAGCAGTACTTC. This gives the protein CASSLGASGMGEQYF.

V and J are TRBV6-1 and TRBJ1-3; TRBD1 agrees at 9 bases. The V gene's germline CDR1 is MNHNS and CDR2 SASEGT. J was trimmed by 3 bases and V by 3 bases; bases with no gene match: 6. There are 16 residues in the CDR3. The CDR3 nucleotides are TGTGCCAGCAGTGATTCGACGGGACAGGGTGGAAACACCATATATTTT. It codes for CASSDSTGQGGNTIYF.

In this sample, this clone turned up once. This chain links TRBV6-1 with TRBJ1-5; D is uncertain. Trimming cost V 3 bases and J 5 bases, with 11 bases left between them. Germline-derived CDR1 and CDR2 are MNHNS and SASEGT. There are 14 residues in the CDR3. The CDR3 DNA follows: TGTGCCAGCAGTGATTCGGGGTTTGATCAGCCCCAGCATTTT. This gives the protein CASSDSGFDQPQHF.

The chain uses TRBV5-1 and TRBJ1-5; 8 bases are shared with TRBD1. The CDR3 length is 14 residues. Germline assignment: CDR1 SGHRS and CDR2 YFSETQ. After removal of 4 bases from V and 6 bases from J, the junction contained 6 bases not matched to a gene. The CDR3 sequence is CASSPDRGSQPQHF. The CDR3 DNA follows: TGCGCCAGCAGCCCCGACAGGGGAAGTCAGCCCCAGCATTTT.

This chain links TRBV11-2 with TRBJ2-5, with 8 bases that match TRBD2. Unmatched junction bases numbered 9, after V lost 5 bases and J lost 4 bases. The CDR3 spans 15 residues. Germline loops: CDR1 SGHAT, CDR2 FQNNGV. CDR3 protein: CASSPGLAGPETQYF. DNA of the CDR3: TGTGCCAGCAGCCCAGGACTAGCAGGTCCAGAGACCCAGTACTTC.

The chain combines TRBV28 with TRBJ2-3, with 10 bases matching TRBD2. Unmatched junction bases numbered 8, after V lost 5 bases and J lost 6 bases. The germline CDR1 and CDR2 sequences are MDHEN and SYDVKM. This CDR3 has 15 amino acids. The CDR3 DNA sequence: TGTGCCAGCAGTAATAGCGGGAGGTTATTGGATACGCAGTATTTT. This translates into CASSNSGRLLDTQYF.

This rearrangement joins TRBV28 to TRBJ1-5; D is ambiguous. The V end lost 6 bases, the J end lost 6 bases, and 6 bases lay between the germline ends. The CDR3 length is 11 residues. Germline V gene lookup returns CDR1 MDHEN and CDR2 SYDVKM. This chain's CDR3 is CASSSPQPQHF. CDR3 DNA sequence: TGTGCCAGCAGCTCCCCTCAGCCCCAGCATTTT.

The genes are TRBV19 and TRBJ1-2; TRBD1 aligns across 10 bases. The V gene's germline CDR1 is LNHDA and CDR2 SQIVND (reference sequence). This CDR3 is 15 amino acids long. Trimming took 3 bases from V and 5 from J; bases not matched to a gene: 6. Here the CDR3 reads CASSMSSGQGYGYTF. CDR3 DNA: TGTGCCAGTAGTATGTCCTCGGGACAGGGGTATGGCTACACCTTC.

This chain connects TRBV5-5 to TRBJ2-3; D may be TRBD2 (6 bases). Trimming stripped 6 bases from V and 6 bases from J, with 17 bases between. CDR3 length: 14 residues. Germline V gene data show CDR1 as SGHKS and CDR2 as YYEKEE (reference sequence). The CDR3 nucleotides are TGTGCCAGCACCGATCCACGAGGAGGGGATACGCAGTATTTT. It encodes CASTDPRGGDTQYF.

The V call is TRBV6-6, the J call TRBJ1-5; D ambiguous. V dropped 3 bases and J dropped 0 bases, with 6 bases sitting between them. Germline V gene data show CDR1 as MNHNY and CDR2 as SVGAGI (reference sequence). The CDR3 has 14 amino acids. The chain's CDR3 is CASSYPGSNQPQHF. In DNA form, the CDR3 reads TGTGCCAGCAGTTATCCGGGTAGCAATCAGCCCCAGCATTTT.

The chain has TRBV7-2 and TRBJ2-2; 10 bases match TRBD2. V was clipped by 0 bases and J by 5 bases; unmatched bases: 12. The germline V gene has CDR1 SGHTA and CDR2 FQGNSA. CDR3 length equals 19 residues. The CDR3 bases are TGTGCCAGCAGCTTAGCTGGCCTAGCGGGAGCCCCGAGAACCGGGGAGCTGTTTTTT. Translated, it gives CASSLAGLAGAPRTGELFF. Supplemented by reference TRBV7-2 and TRBJ2-2, the full variable domain reads GAGVSQSPSNKVTEKGKDVELRCDPISGHTALYWYRQSLGQGLEFLIYFQGNSAPDKSGLPSDRFSAERTGGSVSTLTIQRTQQEDSAVYLCASSLAGLAGAPRTGELFFGEGSRLTVL.

This clone occurred once. The chain combines TRBV28 with TRBJ2-2, with TRBD1 as a possible D gene (5 bases). V lost 3 bases to trimming and J lost 0 bases, with 8 bases between them. CDR1 is MDHEN and CDR2 is SYDVKM in the germline V gene. The CDR3 spans 15 residues. CDR3: CASSLQGSNTGELFF. Written as DNA, the CDR3 is TGTGCCAGCAGTTTGCAGGGTTCGAACACCGGGGAGCTGTTTTTT.